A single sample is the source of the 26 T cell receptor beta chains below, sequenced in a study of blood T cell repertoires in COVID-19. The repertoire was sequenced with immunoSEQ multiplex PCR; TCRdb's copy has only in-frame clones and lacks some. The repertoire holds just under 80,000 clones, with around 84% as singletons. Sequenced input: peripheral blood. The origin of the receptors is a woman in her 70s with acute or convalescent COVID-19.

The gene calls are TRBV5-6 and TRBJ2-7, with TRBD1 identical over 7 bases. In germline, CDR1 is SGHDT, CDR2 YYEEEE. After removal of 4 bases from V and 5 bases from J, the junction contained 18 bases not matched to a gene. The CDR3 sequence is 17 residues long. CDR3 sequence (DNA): TGTGCCAGCAGCGGTTACAGGGGTCTAGTGGGTTTCCACGAGCAGTACTTC. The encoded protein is CASSGYRGLVGFHEQYF.

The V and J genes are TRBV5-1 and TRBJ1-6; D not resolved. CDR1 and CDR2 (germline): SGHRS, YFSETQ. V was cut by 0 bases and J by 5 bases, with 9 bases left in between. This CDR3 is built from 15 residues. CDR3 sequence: CASSLAWRDNSPLHF. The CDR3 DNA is TGCGCCAGCAGCTTGGCCTGGAGAGATAATTCACCCCTCCACTTT.

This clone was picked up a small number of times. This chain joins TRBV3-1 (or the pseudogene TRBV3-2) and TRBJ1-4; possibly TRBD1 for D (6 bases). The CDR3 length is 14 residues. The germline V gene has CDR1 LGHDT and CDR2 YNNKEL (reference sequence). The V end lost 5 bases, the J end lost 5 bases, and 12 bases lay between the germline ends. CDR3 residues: CASSYSGANEKLFF. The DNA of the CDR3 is TGTGCCAGCAGCTACTCAGGGGCCAATGAAAAACTGTTTTTT.

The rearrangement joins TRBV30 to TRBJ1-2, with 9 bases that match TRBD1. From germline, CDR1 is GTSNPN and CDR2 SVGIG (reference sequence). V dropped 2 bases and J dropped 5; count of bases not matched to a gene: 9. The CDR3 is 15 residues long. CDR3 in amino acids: CAWSIPQGAIYGYTF. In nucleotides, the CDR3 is TGTGCCTGGAGTATTCCACAGGGGGCGATATATGGCTACACCTTC.

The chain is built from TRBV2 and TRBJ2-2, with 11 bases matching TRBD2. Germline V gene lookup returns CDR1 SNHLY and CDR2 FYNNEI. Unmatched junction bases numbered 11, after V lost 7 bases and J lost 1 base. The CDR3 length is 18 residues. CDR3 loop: CASKRVAGGYGNTGELFF. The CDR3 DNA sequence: TGTGCCAGCAAGAGGGTAGCGGGGGGGTATGGGAACACCGGGGAGCTGTTTTTT.

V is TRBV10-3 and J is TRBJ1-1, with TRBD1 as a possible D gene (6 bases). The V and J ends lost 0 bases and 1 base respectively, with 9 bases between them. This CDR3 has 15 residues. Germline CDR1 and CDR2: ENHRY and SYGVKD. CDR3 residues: CAISESDSSNTEAFF. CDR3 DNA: TGTGCCATCAGTGAGTCGGACAGTTCGAACACTGAAGCTTTCTTT.

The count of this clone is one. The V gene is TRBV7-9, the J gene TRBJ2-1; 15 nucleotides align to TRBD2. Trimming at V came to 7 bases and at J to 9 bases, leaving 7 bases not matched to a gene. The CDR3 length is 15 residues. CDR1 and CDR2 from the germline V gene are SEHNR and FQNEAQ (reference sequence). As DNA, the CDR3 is TGTGCCAGCACGGGACTAGCGGGAGGATGGAGTGAGCAGTTCTTC. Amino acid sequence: CASTGLAGGWSEQFF. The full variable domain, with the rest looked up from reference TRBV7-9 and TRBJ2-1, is DTGVSQNPRHKITKRGQNVTFRCDPISEHNRLYWYRQTLGQGPEFLTYFQNEAQLEKSRLLSDRFSAERPKGSFSTLEIQRTEQGDSAMYLCASTGLAGGWSEQFFGPGTRLTVL.

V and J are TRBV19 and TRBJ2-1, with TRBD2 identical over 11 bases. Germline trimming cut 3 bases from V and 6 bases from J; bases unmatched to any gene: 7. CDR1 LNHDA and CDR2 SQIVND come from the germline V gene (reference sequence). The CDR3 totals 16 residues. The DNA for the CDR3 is TGTGCCAGTAGTATTGGGCCGGGACTAGCGGCCAATGAGCAGTTCTTC. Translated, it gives CASSIGPGLAANEQFF.

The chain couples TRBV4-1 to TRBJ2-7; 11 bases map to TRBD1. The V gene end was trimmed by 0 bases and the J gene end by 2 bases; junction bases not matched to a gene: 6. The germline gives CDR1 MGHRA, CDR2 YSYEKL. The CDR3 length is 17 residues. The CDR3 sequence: CASSQEGGQGAPYEQYF. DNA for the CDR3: TGCGCCAGCAGCCAAGAAGGAGGACAGGGGGCACCCTACGAGCAGTACTTC.

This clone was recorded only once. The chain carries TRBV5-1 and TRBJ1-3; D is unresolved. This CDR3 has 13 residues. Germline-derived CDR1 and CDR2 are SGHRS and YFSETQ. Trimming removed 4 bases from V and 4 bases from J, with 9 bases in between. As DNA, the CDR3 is TGCGCCAGCAGCCACCACATCGGAAACACCATATATTTT. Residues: CASSHHIGNTIYF.

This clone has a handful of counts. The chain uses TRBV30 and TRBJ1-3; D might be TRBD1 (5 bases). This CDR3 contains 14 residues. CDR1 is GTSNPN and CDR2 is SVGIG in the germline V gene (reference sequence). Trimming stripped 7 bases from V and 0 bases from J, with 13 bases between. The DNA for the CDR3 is TGTGCCTCCGGTGGGGCTTTCTCTGGAAACACCATATATTTT. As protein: CASGGAFSGNTIYF.

The CDR3 protein is CASSPTGLDEQFF. The DNA for the CDR3 is TGTGCCAGCAGTCCGACAGGGTTGGATGAGCAGTTCTTC. The chain recombines TRBV7-9 with TRBJ2-1; 7 positions match TRBD1. V gave up 6 bases and J gave up 8 bases; unmatched junction bases: 7. The CDR3 spans 13 residues. Germline CDR1 is SEHNR and CDR2 is FQNEAQ (reference sequence).

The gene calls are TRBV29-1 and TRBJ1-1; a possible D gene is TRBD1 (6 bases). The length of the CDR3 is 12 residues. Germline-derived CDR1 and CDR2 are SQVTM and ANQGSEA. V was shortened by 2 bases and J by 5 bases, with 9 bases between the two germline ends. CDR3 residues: CSVETGKTEAFF. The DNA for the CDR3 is TGCAGCGTTGAAACAGGGAAGACTGAAGCTTTCTTT.

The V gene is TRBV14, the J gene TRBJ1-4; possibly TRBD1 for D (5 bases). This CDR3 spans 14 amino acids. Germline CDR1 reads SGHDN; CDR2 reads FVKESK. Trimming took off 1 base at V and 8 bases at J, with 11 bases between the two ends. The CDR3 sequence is CASSQGAGIEKLFF. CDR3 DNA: TGTGCCAGCAGCCAAGGGGCAGGGATAGAAAAACTGTTTTTT.

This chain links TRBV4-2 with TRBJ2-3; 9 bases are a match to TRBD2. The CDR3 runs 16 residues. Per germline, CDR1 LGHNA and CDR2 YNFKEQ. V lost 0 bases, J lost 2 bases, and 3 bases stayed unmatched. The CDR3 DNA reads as TGTGCCAGCAGCCAAGAAGGCGGGAGGGCCACAGATACGCAGTATTTT. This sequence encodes CASSQEGGRATDTQYF.

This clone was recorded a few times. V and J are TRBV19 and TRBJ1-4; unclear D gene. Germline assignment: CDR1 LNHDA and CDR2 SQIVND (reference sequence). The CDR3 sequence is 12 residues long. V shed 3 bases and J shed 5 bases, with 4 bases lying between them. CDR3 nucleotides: TGTGCCAGTAGTATGGGCAATGAAAAACTGTTTTTT. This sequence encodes CASSMGNEKLFF.

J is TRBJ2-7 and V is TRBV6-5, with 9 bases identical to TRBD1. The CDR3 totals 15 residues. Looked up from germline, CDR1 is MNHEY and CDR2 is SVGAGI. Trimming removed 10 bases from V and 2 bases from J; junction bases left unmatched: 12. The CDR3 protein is CATQPGTGSPYEQYF. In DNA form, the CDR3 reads TGTGCCACCCAACCCGGGACAGGGTCCCCCTACGAGCAGTACTTC.

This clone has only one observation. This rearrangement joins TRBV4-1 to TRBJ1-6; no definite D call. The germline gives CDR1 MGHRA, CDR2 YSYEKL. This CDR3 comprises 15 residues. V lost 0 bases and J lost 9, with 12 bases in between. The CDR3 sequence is CASSQDPTTGSPLHF. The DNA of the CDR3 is TGCGCCAGCAGCCAAGACCCCACCACCGGTTCACCCCTCCACTTT.

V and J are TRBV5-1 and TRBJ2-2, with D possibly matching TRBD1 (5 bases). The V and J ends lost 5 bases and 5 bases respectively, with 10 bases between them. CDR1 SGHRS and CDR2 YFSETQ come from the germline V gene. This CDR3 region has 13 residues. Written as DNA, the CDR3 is TGCGCCAGCAGTCGAGACAGTACCGGGGAGCTGTTTTTT. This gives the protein CASSRDSTGELFF. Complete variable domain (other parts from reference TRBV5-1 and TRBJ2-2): KAGVTQTPRYLIKTRGQQVTLSCSPISGHRSVSWYQQTPGQGLQFLFEYFSETQRNKGNFPGRFSGRQFSNSRSEMNVSTLELGDSALYLCASSRDSTGELFFGEGSRLTVL.

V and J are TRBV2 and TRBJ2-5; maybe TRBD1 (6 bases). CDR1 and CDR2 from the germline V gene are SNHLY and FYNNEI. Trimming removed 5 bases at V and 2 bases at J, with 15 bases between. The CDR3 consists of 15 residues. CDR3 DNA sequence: TGTGCCAGCAGTTTAGACAGGCCCGAACAAGAGACCCAGTACTTC. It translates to CASSLDRPEQETQYF.

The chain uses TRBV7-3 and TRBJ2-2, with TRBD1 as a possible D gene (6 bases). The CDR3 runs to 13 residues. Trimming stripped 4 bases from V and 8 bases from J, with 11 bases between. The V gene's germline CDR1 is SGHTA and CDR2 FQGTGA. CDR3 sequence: CASSSDRLGELFF. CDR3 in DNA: TGTGCCAGCAGCTCCGACAGGCTTGGGGAGCTGTTTTTT.

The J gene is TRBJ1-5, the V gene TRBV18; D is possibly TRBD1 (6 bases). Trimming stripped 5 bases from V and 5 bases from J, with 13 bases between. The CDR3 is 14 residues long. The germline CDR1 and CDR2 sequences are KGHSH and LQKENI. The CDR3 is CASSNREWDQPQHF. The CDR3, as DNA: TGTGCCAGCTCAAACAGGGAGTGGGATCAGCCCCAGCATTTT.

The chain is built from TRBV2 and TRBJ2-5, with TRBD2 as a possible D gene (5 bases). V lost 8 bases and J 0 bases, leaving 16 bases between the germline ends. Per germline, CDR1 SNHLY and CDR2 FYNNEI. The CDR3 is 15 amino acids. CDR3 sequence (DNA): TGTGCCAGCTTAGCCGGGATCCAGTACCAAGAGACCCAGTACTTC. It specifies CASLAGIQYQETQYF.

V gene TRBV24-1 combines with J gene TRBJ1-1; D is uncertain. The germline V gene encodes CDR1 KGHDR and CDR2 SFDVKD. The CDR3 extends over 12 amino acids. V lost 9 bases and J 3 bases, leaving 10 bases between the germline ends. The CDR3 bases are TGTGCCACCTCACATTACGACACTGAAGCTTTCTTT. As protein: CATSHYDTEAFF.

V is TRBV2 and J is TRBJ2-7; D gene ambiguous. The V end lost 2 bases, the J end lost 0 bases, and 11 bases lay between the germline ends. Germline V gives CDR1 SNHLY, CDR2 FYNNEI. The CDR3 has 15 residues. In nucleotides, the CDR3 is TGTGCCAGCAGTGAAATCGGGTCCAACTCCTACGAGCAGTACTTC. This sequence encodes CASSEIGSNSYEQYF.

The CDR3 bases are TGTGCCAGCAGCTTATTGGGGAGTGAAAAACTGTTTTTT. Its protein product is CASSLLGSEKLFF. The chain couples TRBV11-2 to TRBJ1-4; D unresolved. This CDR3 has 13 residues. Per the germline V gene, CDR1 is SGHAT and CDR2 is FQNNGV. V was pared by 2 bases and J by 7 bases, with 8 bases between.